One T cell receptor beta chain is described in this entry. PBMCs came from roughly 10 ml fresh peripheral blood. These data come from a study of T cells in Graves' hyperthyroidism and ophthalmopathy. Researchers took RNA transcripts and amplified the TCR beta CDR3 regions from them. In the first-round RT-PCR of the TCR CDR3, the HTBI primer set was used. TCRdb reprocessed the multiplex PCR reads via MiXCR and lists one record per CDR3 protein. This sample has 450,000 to 600,000 distinct CDR3 sequences, with approximately 20% found just once. The germline gives CDR1 SGHTS, CDR2 YDEGEE. V lost 1 base, J lost 0 bases, and 17 bases lay in between. The CDR3 contains 18 residues.

The receptor comes from a middle-aged man with Graves' ophthalmopathy. The rearrangement joins TRBV5-8 to TRBJ1-3; D ambiguous. Material: blood. CDR3 in amino acids: CASSLRSGGLFSGNTIYF. The CDR3 DNA follows: TGTGCCAGCAGCTTGAGATCGGGAGGTCTCTTCTCTGGAAACACCATATATTTT.